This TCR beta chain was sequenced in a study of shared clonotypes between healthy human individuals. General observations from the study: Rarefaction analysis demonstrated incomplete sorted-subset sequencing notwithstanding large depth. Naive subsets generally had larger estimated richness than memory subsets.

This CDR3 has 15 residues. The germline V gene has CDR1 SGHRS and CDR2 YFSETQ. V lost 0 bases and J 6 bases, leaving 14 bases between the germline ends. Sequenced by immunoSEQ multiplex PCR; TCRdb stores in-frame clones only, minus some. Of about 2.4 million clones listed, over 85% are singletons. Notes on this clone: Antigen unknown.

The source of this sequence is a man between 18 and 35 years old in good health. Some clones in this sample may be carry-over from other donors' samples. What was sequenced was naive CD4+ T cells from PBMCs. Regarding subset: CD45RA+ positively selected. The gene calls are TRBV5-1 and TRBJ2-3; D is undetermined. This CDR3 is CASSLARVNPDTQYF. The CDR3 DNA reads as TGCGCCAGCAGCTTGGCCAGAGTAAACCCCGATACGCAGTATTTT.